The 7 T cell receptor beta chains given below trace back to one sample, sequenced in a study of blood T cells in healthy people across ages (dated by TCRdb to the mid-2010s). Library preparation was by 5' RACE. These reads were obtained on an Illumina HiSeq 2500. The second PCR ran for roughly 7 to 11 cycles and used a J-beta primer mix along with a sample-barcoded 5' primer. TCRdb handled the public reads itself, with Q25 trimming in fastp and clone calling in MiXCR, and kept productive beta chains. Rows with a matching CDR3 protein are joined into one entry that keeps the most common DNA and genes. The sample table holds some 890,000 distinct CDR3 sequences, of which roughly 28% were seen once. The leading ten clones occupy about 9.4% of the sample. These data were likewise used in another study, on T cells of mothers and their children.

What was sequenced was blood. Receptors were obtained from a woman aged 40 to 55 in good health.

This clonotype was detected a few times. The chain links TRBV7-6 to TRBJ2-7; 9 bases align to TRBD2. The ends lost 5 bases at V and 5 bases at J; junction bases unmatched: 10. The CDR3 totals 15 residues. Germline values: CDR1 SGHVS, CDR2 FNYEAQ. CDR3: CASSLPAGGGDEQYF. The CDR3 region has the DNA TGTGCCAGCAGCCTCCCTGCGGGAGGGGGCGACGAGCAGTACTTC.

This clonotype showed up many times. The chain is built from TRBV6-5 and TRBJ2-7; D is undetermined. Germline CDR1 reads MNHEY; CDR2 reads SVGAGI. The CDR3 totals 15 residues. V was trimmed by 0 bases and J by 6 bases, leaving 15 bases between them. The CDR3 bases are TGTGCCAGCAGTTACTCGGCTAGGACGGTACCCGAGCAGTACTTC. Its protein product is CASSYSARTVPEQYF.

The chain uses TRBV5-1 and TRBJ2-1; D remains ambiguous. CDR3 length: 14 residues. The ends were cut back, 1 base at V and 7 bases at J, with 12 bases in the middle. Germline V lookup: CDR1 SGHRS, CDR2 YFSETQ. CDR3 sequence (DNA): TGCGCCAGCAGCTTGCAGGAAAGGGATAATGAGCAGTTCTTC. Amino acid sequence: CASSLQERDNEQFF.

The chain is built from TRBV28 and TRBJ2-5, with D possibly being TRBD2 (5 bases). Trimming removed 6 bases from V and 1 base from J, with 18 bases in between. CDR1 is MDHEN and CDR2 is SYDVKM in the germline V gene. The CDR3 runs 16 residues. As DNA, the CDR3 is TGTGCCAGCAGCCCCCGGTGGCGGGCCCTCCAAGAGACCCAGTACTTC. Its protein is CASSPRWRALQETQYF.

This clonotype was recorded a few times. This CDR3 reads CASSLTREWGVTEAFF. CDR3 DNA sequence: TGTGCCAGCAGCTTGACCAGAGAATGGGGGGTAACTGAAGCTTTCTTT. The chain employs TRBV7-9 and TRBJ1-1; D is possibly TRBD1 (5 bases). The CDR3 runs 16 residues. Trimming left V 3 bases short and J 5 bases short, with 19 bases between. The germline V gene has CDR1 SEHNR and CDR2 FQNEAQ (reference sequence).

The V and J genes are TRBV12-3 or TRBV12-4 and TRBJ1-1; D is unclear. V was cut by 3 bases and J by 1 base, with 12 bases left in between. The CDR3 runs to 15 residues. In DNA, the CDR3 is TGTGCCAGCAGTTTCCAGGCAGAAGCGAACACTGAAGCTTTCTTT. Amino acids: CASSFQAEANTEAFF.

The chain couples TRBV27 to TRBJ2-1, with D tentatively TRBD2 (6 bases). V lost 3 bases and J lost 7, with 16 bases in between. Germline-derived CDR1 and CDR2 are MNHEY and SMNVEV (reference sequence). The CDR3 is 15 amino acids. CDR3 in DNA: TGTGCCAGCAGTTTCTTGGCGGGACTCGGTAATGAGCAGTTCTTC. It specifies CASSFLAGLGNEQFF.